One sample yielded the 4 T cell receptor beta chains listed below, sequenced in a study of blood T cell repertoires in COVID-19 (TCRdb year 2020). Library preparation used the immunoSEQ multiplex PCR assay. The immuneACCESS repertoire file appears here via TCRdb, limited to in-frame rearrangements. These files lack a portion of the clones; in checked studies, under half of the deficit traces to unresolved V genes, and the cause of the others is not known. Within this sample are 200,000 to 250,000 clones, with 70% to 90% of them counted one time only. Less than 3% of the sample is in the top ten clones. Sequenced: peripheral blood. Receptors were obtained from a man aged 30 to 45 with COVID-19, enrolled during active disease.

The chain is built from TRBV14 and TRBJ1-1; 9 nucleotides agree with TRBD1. The J segment lost 4 bases and the V segment lost 1 base, leaving 10 bases of the junction unmatched. CDR3 size: 17 residues. Germline V lookup: CDR1 SGHDN, CDR2 FVKESK. CDR3 protein: CASSQGDRVTGFTEAFF. Here the CDR3 DNA reads TGTGCCAGCAGCCAAGGGGACAGGGTAACCGGGTTCACTGAAGCTTTCTTT.

This clone was seen just once. The CDR3 sequence: CASSLDSPPRTGSTEQYF. CDR3 coding DNA: TGTGCCAGCAGCTTAGATTCTCCCCCTCGGACAGGCTCCACCGAGCAGTACTTC. V gene TRBV11-2 combines with J gene TRBJ2-7; TRBD1 aligns across 7 bases. This CDR3 is built from 18 residues. The junction had 17 bases not matched to a gene; V was cut back by 0 bases and J by 6 bases. Germline CDR1 SGHAT, CDR2 FQNNGV.

The chain links TRBV6-2 or TRBV6-3 to TRBJ1-5, with TRBD1 identical over 8 bases. Looked up from germline, CDR1 is MNHEY and CDR2 is SVGEGT. Trimming removed 0 bases from V and 7 bases from J; junction bases left unmatched: 8. This CDR3 spans 16 amino acids. CDR3 region: CASSYSGQGSGQPQHF. The CDR3 nucleotides are TGTGCCAGCAGTTACTCCGGACAGGGCTCTGGACAGCCCCAGCATTTT.

V and J are TRBV4-3 and TRBJ1-1; D is unresolved. V gave up 2 bases and J gave up 1 base, with 8 bases separating them. The CDR3 covers 14 residues. The germline CDR1 and CDR2 sequences are LGHNA and YSLEER. CDR3 bases: TGCGCCAGCAGCCAACCTCTAGGGAACACTGAAGCTTTCTTT. It yields the protein CASSQPLGNTEAFF.